The present entry profiles one T cell receptor (beta chain) with its context. Its antigen is currently unknown. The data were obtained in a study of cytomegalovirus exposure and HLA in healthy donors. Study outcomes and limitations: Using a false discovery rate of 0.05, a later analysis showed that 16,951 TCR beta sequences were associated with HLA alleles. Associated with cytomegalovirus, according to the listing, were some 180 TCR beta chains.

Researchers ran the PCR with 60 Vbeta and 13 Jbeta primers. Only in-frame clones appear in the TCRdb table, and some are missing; sequencing was by immunoSEQ multiplex PCR. The sample holds 70,000 or so clones. Input material: PBMCs. This sequence was found in a boy aged 5-17 years in good health and CMV-seronegative.

The CDR3 sequence: CASSQAGVEGYTF. The CDR3 nucleotides read TGCGCCAGCAGCCAAGCAGGGGTCGAAGGCTACACCTTC. V usage is TRBV4-1 and J usage is TRBJ1-2, with D possibly matching TRBD1 (6 bases). Germline CDR1 MGHRA, CDR2 YSYEKL. The CDR3 consists of 13 residues. Trimming took off 1 base at V and 8 bases at J, with 11 bases between the two ends.